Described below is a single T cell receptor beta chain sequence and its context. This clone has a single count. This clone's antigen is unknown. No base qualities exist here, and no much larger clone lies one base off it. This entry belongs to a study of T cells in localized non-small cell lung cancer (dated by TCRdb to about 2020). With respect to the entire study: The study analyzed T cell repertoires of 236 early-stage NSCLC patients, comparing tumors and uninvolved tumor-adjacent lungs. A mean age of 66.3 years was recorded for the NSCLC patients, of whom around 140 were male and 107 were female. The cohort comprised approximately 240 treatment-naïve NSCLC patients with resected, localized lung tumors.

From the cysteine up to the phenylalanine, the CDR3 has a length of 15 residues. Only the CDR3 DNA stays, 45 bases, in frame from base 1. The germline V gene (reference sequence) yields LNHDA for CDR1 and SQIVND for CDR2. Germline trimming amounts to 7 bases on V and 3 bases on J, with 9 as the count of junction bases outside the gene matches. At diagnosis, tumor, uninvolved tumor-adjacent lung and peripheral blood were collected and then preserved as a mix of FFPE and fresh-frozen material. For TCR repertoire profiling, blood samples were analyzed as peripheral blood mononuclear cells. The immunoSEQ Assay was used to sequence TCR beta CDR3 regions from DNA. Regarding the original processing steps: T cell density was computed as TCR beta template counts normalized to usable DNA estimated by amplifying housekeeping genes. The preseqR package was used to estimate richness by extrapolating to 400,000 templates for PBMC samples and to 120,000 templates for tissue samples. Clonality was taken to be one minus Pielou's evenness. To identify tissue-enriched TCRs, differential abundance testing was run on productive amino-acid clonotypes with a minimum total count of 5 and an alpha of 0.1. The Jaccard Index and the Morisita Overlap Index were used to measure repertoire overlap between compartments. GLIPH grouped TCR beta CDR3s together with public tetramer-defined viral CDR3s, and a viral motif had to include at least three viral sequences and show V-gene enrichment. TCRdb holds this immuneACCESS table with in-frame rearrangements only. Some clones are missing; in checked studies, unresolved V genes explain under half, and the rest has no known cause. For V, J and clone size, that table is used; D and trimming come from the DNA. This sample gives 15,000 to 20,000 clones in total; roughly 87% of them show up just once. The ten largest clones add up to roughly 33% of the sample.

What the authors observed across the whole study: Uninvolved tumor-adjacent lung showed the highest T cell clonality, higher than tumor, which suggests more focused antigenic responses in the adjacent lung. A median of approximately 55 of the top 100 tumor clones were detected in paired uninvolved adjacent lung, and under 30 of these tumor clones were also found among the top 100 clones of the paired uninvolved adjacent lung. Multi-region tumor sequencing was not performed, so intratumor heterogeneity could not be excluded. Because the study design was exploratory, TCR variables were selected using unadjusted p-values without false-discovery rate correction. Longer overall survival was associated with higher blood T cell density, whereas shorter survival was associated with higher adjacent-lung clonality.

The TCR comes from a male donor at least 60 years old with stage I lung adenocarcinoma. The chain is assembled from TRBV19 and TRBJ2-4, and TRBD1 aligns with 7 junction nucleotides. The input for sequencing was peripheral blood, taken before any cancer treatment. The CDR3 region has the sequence CASTLGSGGKNIQYF. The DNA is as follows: TGTGCCAGTACCCTAGGGTCAGGGGGCAAAAACATTCAGTACTTC.